The 7 T cell receptor beta chains in this list originate from one sample, sequenced in a study of T cells in tuberculosis. Assay used: immunoSEQ multiplex PCR; TCRdb lists only in-frame clones, some missing. The data contain tens of thousands of clones, roughly 96% of them seen just once; the ten biggest clones take up 3.5% to 4.5%. Sequences were obtained from PBMCs. The source of these receptors is a donor aged 10-29 years with latent tuberculosis or without tuberculosis infection.

This clone was recorded a few times. The chain combines TRBV5-6 with TRBJ2-3, with D unresolved. The germline gives CDR1 SGHDT, CDR2 YYEEEE. This CDR3 spans 14 amino acids. V was trimmed by 1 base and J by 1 base, leaving 7 bases between them. The CDR3 DNA reads as TGTGCCAGCAGCTTGTTGGCAGGCACAGATACGCAGTATTTT. Translation: CASSLLAGTDTQYF. Full variable domain (outside the CDR3, taken from reference TRBV5-6 and TRBJ2-3): DAGVTQSPTHLIKTRGQQVTLRCSPKSGHDTVSWYQQALGQGPQFIFQYYEEEERQRGNFPDRFSGHQFPNYSSELNVNALLLGDSALYLCASSLLAGTDTQYFGPGTRLTVL.

V and J are TRBV2 and TRBJ2-2; maybe TRBD1 (8 bases). The CDR3 consists of 14 residues. V shed 8 bases and J shed 5 bases, with 15 bases lying between them. Germline CDR1 and CDR2: SNHLY and FYNNEI. CDR3 sequence: CASGGQGGTGELFF. CDR3 nucleotide sequence: TGTGCCAGCGGAGGACAGGGAGGGACCGGGGAGCTGTTTTTT.

V and J are TRBV9 and TRBJ1-2; 7 nucleotides agree with TRBD1. CDR1 is SGDLS and CDR2 is YYNGEE in the germline V gene. Unmatched junction bases numbered 14, after V lost 3 bases and J lost 0 bases. The CDR3 spans 18 residues. The CDR3 sequence: CASSATPGTAKTNYGYTF. The CDR3 DNA sequence: TGTGCCAGCAGCGCCACCCCCGGGACAGCCAAAACTAACTATGGCTACACCTTC.

V gene TRBV30 combines with J gene TRBJ1-2, with D perhaps TRBD1 (5 bases). The germline V gene encodes CDR1 GTSNPN and CDR2 SVGIG (reference sequence). Trimming shortened V by 4 bases and J by 4 bases, and 10 bases separated the two germline ends. CDR3 length: 12 residues. This CDR3 reads CAWTLDTYGYTF. The CDR3 DNA reads as TGTGCCTGGACCCTGGACACCTATGGCTACACCTTC. The full variable domain, its missing parts supplied by reference TRBV30 and TRBJ1-2, is SQTIHQWPATLVQPVGSPLSLECTVEGTSNPNLYWYRQAAGRGLQLLFYSVGIGQISSEVPQNLSASRPQDRQFILSSKKLLLSDSGFYLCAWTLDTYGYTFGSGTRLTVV.

The J gene is TRBJ2-3, the V gene TRBV5-1, with a possible D match to TRBD2 (5 bases). Germline CDR1 reads SGHRS; CDR2 reads YFSETQ. V was pared by 2 bases and J by 2 bases, with 12 bases between. The CDR3 spans 15 residues. CDR3 sequence (DNA): TGCGCCAGCAGCTTTGTTCCGAGGGCCACAGATACGCAGTATTTT. It specifies CASSFVPRATDTQYF.

This chain connects TRBV4-3 to TRBJ2-3; 7 bases fit TRBD1. Trimming took 2 bases from V and 2 from J; bases not matched to a gene: 7. The CDR3 loop spans 16 amino acids. Germline CDR1 reads LGHNA; CDR2 reads YSLEER. CDR3 in amino acids: CASSQRGGGITDTQYF. CDR3 nucleotides: TGCGCCAGCAGCCAAAGAGGGGGCGGAATCACAGATACGCAGTATTTT.

This clone appeared a single time. This chain joins TRBV5-1 and TRBJ2-7; D is possibly TRBD1 (6 bases). From germline, CDR1 is SGHRS and CDR2 YFSETQ. The CDR3 runs to 15 residues. The ends were cut back, 7 bases at V and 1 base at J, with 18 bases in the middle. The CDR3 loop is CASGGLTGGSYEQYF. The CDR3 nucleotides read TGCGCCAGCGGTGGGCTGACAGGCGGTTCCTACGAGCAGTACTTC.